Below, 3 T cell receptor beta chains from the same sample are listed, as sequenced in a study of CD8+CD57+ T cells in acquired aplastic anemia. Only patients with CD8+CD57+ cell expansion on flow cytometry were chosen for sequencing. CDR3 and TCR beta VDJ profiling relied on genomic DNA as the template. TCRdb used MiXCR to reprocess the reads, holding one entry per CDR3 protein. The repertoire includes approximately 300,000 distinct CDR3 sequences, 45% to 65% of them detected once, and around 1.2% sits in the top ten. Sequencing was carried out using sorted CD4+, CD8+, or CD8+CD57+ T cells (not recorded which) from PBMCs. The receptor source for this set is a human donor with aplastic anemia.

The V call is TRBV7-8, the J call TRBJ1-1; no reliable D call. The V and J ends lost 4 bases and 0 bases respectively, with 9 bases between them. The CDR3 extends over 14 amino acids. Germline assignment: CDR1 SGHVS and CDR2 FQNEAQ. CDR3 region: CASSSTQMNTEAFF. In DNA form, the CDR3 reads TGTGCCAGCAGCTCGACCCAGATGAACACTGAAGCTTTCTTT.

V is TRBV20-1 and J is TRBJ1-2, with a tentative D call TRBD1 (5 bases). CDR3 size: 11 residues. Germline-derived CDR1 and CDR2 are DFQATT and SNEGSKA (reference sequence). V lost 8 bases and J lost 8, with 15 bases in between. CDR3 sequence: CSNSGDRGYTF. The CDR3 nucleotides are TGCAGTAACTCGGGGGATCGGGGCTACACCTTC.

In this sample, this clonotype turned up once. The genes are TRBV20-1 and TRBJ1-6; D unresolved. CDR1 is DFQATT, CDR2 SNEGSKA, per germline (reference sequence). V was cut by 2 bases and J by 10 bases, with 15 bases left in between. This CDR3 comprises 14 residues. This chain's CDR3 is CSARSFLQDSPLHF. The CDR3 region has the DNA TGCAGTGCTAGAAGCTTCCTTCAAGACTCACCCCTCCACTTT.